This T cell receptor (beta chain) was recovered during a study of cytomegalovirus exposure and HLA in healthy donors. As for this clone: Antigen: not known.

Study findings and constraints: Later analysis reportedly placed an Asian-associated ancestry cluster below the roughly 690-donor mean in N-insertions. Previous analysis showed most TCR beta V segments were productive about 90% or about 30% of the time.

Primers for the PCR totalled 60 Vbeta and 13 Jbeta. TCRdb's copy holds only in-frame clones and misses some; the assay was immunoSEQ multiplex PCR. The table has approximately 150,000 clones, roughly 77% seen once. This CDR3 has 14 amino acids. Germline V gene lookup returns CDR1 MNHNS and CDR2 SASEGT. J was trimmed by 7 bases and V by 6 bases; bases with no gene match: 7. The chain recombines TRBV6-1 with TRBJ1-4, with 8 bases lining up with TRBD1. The sequenced sample was PBMCs. This TCR was recovered from a man between 18 and 35 years old in good health and CMV-seropositive. The CDR3 here is CASRIRTGSEKLFF. The CDR3 DNA follows: TGTGCCAGCAGAATTCGGACAGGGAGTGAAAAACTGTTTTTT.